The source of this T cell receptor (beta chain) is a study of cytomegalovirus exposure and HLA in healthy donors. To note about this clone: Its antigen remains unknown.

Per germline, CDR1 SGHAT and CDR2 FQNNGV. V was clipped by 5 bases and J by 8 bases; unmatched bases: 9. This CDR3 comprises 15 residues. General observations from the study: Reports state that TCR beta sequences accurately predicted most subjects' HLA-A and HLA-B alleles. The likely explanation for a cluster of highly shared sequence variants was sequencing artifact.

This PCR relied on a set of 60 Vbeta primers and 13 Jbeta primers. The data were produced by immunoSEQ multiplex PCR, yet TCRdb's version contains in-frame clones alone and is incomplete. Here the sample spans more than 150,000 clones, 65% to 85% being singletons. Sequencing was done on a sample of PBMCs. This chain uses TRBV11-2 with TRBJ1-4, with TRBD1 matching over 9 bases. The TCR sequence derives from a woman in her 30s in good health and CMV-seropositive. The CDR3 loop is CASSPTGGLGEKLFF. DNA for the CDR3: TGTGCCAGCAGCCCCACAGGGGGCCTTGGAGAAAAACTGTTTTTT.